A single T cell receptor (beta chain) is shown here with its context. What it binds is unknown. It was with 60 Vbeta and 13 Jbeta primers that the PCR ran. The assay was immunoSEQ multiplex PCR, and TCRdb's table has in-frame clones only and misses some. The table records 200,000 to 250,000 clones, 70% to 90% of them present only once. The data originate from a study of cytomegalovirus exposure and HLA in healthy donors. Study observations and caveats: In a later analysis, TCR association rates varied by HLA locus: DRB1 most, HLA-C fewest.

V gave up 5 bases and J gave up 3 bases; unmatched junction bases: 3. This CDR3 is built from 14 residues. CDR1 is MDHEN and CDR2 is SYDVKM in the germline V gene. This rearrangement joins TRBV28 to TRBJ1-4; TRBD1 matches at 7 bases. Sequenced input: PBMCs. The receptor's source is a woman in her sixties in good health and CMV-seropositive. CDR3 residues: CASSLTGANEKLFF. CDR3 bases: TGTGCCAGCAGTCTTACAGGGGCTAATGAAAAACTGTTTTTT.